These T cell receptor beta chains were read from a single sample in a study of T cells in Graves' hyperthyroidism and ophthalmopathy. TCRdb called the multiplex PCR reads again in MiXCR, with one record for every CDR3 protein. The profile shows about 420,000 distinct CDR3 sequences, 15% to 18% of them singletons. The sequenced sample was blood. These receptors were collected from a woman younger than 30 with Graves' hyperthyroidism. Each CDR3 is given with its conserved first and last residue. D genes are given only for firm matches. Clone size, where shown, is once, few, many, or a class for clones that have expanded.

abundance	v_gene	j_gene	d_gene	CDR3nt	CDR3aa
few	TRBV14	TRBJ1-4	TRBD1	TGTGCCAGCAGCCTACGGACAGGGAGCCCTAATGAAAAACTGTTTTTT	CASSLRTGSPNEKLFF
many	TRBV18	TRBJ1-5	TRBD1	TGTGCCAGCTCGTCATGGGACAGGGGTCGCAATCAGCCCCAGCATTTT	CASSSWDRGRNQPQHF
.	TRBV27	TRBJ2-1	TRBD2	TGTGCCAGCAGTTTAGGGCGGGGGGGCCGATATGAGCAGTTCTTC	CASSLGRGGRYEQFF
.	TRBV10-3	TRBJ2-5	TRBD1	TGTGCCATCAGTGAGTGGGACAGCAAAGGGGCGACCCAGTACTTC	CAISEWDSKGATQYF
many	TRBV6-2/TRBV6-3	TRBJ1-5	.	TGTGCCAGCAGTTACTCGACTCCGAGGCAGGGCAATCAGCCCCAGCATTTT	CASSYSTPRQGNQPQHF
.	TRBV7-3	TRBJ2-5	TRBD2	TGTGCCAGCAGCGTAACTAGCGGGAGCTTAGAGACCCAGTACTTC	CASSVTSGSLETQYF
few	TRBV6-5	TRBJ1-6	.	TGTGCCAGCAGTTACGTCCTCGACCGAGCTTCACCCCTCCACTTT	CASSYVLDRASPLHF
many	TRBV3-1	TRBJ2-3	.	TGTGCCAGCAGCCGAGTTAACTCTCACCAAGGGGCAGATACGCAGTATTTT	CASSRVNSHQGADTQYF
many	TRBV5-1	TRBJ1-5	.	TGCGCCAGCAGCTTGGAAGGTCCGGGGGGCTGGAGCAATCAGCCCCAGCATTTT	CASSLEGPGGWSNQPQHF
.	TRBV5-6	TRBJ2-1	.	TGTGCCAGCAGCTCCTACAACGATGAGCAGTTCTTC	CASSSYNDEQFF
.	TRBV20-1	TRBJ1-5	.	TGCAGTGCTAGCCAGTCGGGGGATCAGCCCCAGCATTTT	CSASQSGDQPQHF
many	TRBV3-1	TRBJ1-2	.	TGTGCCAGCAGCCAAAGGGGGGGCGAACGGGAGAACACCTTC	CASSQRGGERENTF
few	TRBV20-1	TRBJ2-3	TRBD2	TGCAGTGCTAGAGGGGGACTAGCGCCTAGCACAGATACGCAGTATTTT	CSARGGLAPSTDTQYF
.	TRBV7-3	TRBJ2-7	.	TGTGCCAGCAGTTCCGGATACGGGAGCTCCTACGAGCAGTACTTC	CASSSGYGSSYEQYF
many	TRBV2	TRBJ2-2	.	TGTGCCTTCCAGCCCCCGAACACCGGGGAGCTGTTTTTT	CAFQPPNTGELFF
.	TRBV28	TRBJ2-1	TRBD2	TGTGCCAGCAGGTCTAGCGGGAGGGTGAGTGAGCAGTTCTTC	CASRSSGRVSEQFF
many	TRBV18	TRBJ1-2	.	TGTGCCAGCTCACCACGTACAGGGATAAACTATGGCTACACCTTC	CASSPRTGINYGYTF
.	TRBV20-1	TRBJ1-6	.	TGCAGTGCTAGAGATAGCAACAAAAATTCACCCCTCCACTTT	CSARDSNKNSPLHF
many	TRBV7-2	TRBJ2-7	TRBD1	TGTGCCAGCAGCTTAGCGCATCAGGGGGTCCCTTACGAGCAGTACTTC	CASSLAHQGVPYEQYF
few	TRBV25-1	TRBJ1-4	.	TGTGCCAGCAGCCAGCCCGCAACTAATGAAAAACTGTTTTTT	CASSQPATNEKLFF
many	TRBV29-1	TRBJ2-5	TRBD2	TGCAGCGTCTCCTTTAGCGGGACACGGCAAGAGACCCAGTACTTC	CSVSFSGTRQETQYF
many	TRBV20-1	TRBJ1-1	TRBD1	TGCAGTGCTACAAGACAGGGGAACACTGAAGCTTTCTTT	CSATRQGNTEAFF
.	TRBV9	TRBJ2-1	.	TGTGCCAGCAGCGTACCACCGGGACCCGACAATGAGCAGTTCTTC	CASSVPPGPDNEQFF
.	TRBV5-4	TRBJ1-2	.	TGTGCCAGCAGCTTGCCGAGGGACTATGGCTACACCTTC	CASSLPRDYGYTF
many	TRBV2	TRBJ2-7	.	TGTGCCAGCAACCCCGACCCCCTAGGTGGGCAGTACTTC	CASNPDPLGGQYF
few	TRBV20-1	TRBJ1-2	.	TGCAGTGCTAGCCTCTTCGAGGGGAAGGGCTATGGCTACACCTTC	CSASLFEGKGYGYTF
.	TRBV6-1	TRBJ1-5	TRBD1	TGTGCCAGCGCCCTCGACAGGGGAGCTCAGCCCCAGCATTTT	CASALDRGAQPQHF
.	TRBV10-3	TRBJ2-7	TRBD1	TGTGCCATCAGTGAGTCCCTTACAGGGGGCTGGTACGAGCAGTACTTC	CAISESLTGGWYEQYF
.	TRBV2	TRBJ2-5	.	TGTGCCAGCAGTGAAGCCCAATCGACAGACCAAGAGACCCAGTACTTC	CASSEAQSTDQETQYF
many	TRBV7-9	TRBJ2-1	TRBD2	TGTGCCAGCAGCTTGTGGACTAGCGGACGGGGCAATGAGCAGTTCTTC	CASSLWTSGRGNEQFF
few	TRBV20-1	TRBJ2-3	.	TGCAGTGCTGCGACTCGCCCCCTCGACCAGTATTTT	CSAATRPLDQYF
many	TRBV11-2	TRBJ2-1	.	TGTGCCAGCAGCGTGTACCATTACAATGAGCAGTTCTTC	CASSVYHYNEQFF
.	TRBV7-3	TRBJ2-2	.	TGTGCCAGCAGCTTAAGGGCTTTGGGTACCGGGGAGCTGTTTTTT	CASSLRALGTGELFF
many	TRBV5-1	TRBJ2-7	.	TGCGCCAGCAGCGACCGGGACAATGGGTACGAGCAGTACTTC	CASSDRDNGYEQYF
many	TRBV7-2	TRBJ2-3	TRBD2	TGTGCCAGCAGTCCAAGACTAGCGACAGATACGCAGTATTTT	CASSPRLATDTQYF
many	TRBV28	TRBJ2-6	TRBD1	TGTGCCAGCACCGTACAGGGGGCGCGGGGTGGGGCCAACGTCCTGACTTTC	CASTVQGARGGANVLTF
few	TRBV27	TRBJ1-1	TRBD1	TGTGCCAGCAGTTTATCGTGGGACTGGAGGGGGCACGCTGAAGCTTTCTTT	CASSLSWDWRGHAEAFF
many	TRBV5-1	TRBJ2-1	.	TGCGCCAGCAGCCTCGGTGGGACAAACAATGAGCAGTTCTTC	CASSLGGTNNEQFF
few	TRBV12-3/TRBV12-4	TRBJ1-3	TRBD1	TGTGCCAGCAGCCCGACAGGGTTGGAAAACACCATATATTTT	CASSPTGLENTIYF
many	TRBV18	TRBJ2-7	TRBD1	TGTGCCAGCTCACCCTTCCCGGACAGGTCCTACGAGCAGTACTTC	CASSPFPDRSYEQYF
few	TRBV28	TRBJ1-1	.	TGTGCCAGCAGTTTATGGGGGATGCGGGGGTTTAACACTGAAGCTTTCTTT	CASSLWGMRGFNTEAFF
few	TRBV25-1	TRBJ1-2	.	TGTGCCAGCAGTGAGGAAGGACATCCTAACTATGGCTACACCTTC	CASSEEGHPNYGYTF
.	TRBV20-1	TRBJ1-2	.	.	CSARDFWGDGTF
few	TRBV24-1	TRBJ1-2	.	TGTGCCACCAGTGATGCGGTCTATGGCTACACCTTC	CATSDAVYGYTF
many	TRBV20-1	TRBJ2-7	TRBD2	TGCAGTGCCGCCCCACTAGCGGGAGTCGAGCAGTACTTC	CSAAPLAGVEQYF
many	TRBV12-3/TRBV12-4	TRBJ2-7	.	TGTGCCAGCAGTTTAAATGGGGTTTTCGGCCACGAGCAGTACTTC	CASSLNGVFGHEQYF
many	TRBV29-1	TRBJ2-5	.	TGCAGCGTTGAAAAGATAGGAGGGGGCTTGGGAGAGACCCAGTACTTC	CSVEKIGGGLGETQYF